The text below deals with one T cell receptor (beta chain). Per the original methods: From reference gene primer amplification, estimates of nucleated cell counts were derived. The repertoire was sequenced with immunoSEQ multiplex PCR; TCRdb's copy has only in-frame clones and lacks some. The V and J calls and the clone size are those of that table, but D and trimming were determined from the DNA. Of roughly 250,000 clones listed, just under 85% are singletons. The data derive from a study of blood T cell repertoires in COVID-19. Study-level information: From the United States, Italy and Spain came samples of acute and convalescent COVID-19. PBMCs, B-cell-depleted T cells, or T cells were the source of the cDNA or gDNA that made up the material.

J was trimmed by 10 bases and V by 7 bases; bases with no gene match: 3. The CDR3 sequence is 11 residues long. Germline V gives CDR1 MRHNA, CDR2 SNTAGT. The rearrangement joins TRBV6-4 to TRBJ1-1; 10 bases fit TRBD1. The TCR was taken from a woman aged 55-75 years with active or convalescent COVID-19. The specimen was peripheral blood. CDR3 protein: CASMGQGRAFF. As DNA, the CDR3 is TGTGCCAGCATGGGACAGGGGAGAGCTTTCTTT.